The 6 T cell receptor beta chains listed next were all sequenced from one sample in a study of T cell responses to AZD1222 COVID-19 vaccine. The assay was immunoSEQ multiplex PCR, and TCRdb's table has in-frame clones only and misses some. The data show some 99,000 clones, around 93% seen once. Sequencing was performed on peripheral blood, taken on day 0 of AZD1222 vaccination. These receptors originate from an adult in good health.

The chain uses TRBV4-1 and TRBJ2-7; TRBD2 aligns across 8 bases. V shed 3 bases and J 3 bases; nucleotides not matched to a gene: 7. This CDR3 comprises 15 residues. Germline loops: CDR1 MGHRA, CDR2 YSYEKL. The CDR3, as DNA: TGCGCCAGCAGCCAGCCCGTAGCGGGGCGCTACGAGCAGTACTTC. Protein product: CASSQPVAGRYEQYF.

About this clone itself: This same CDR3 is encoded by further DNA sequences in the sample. The CDR3 region is CASSLGNTEAFF. The DNA of the CDR3 is TGTGCCAGCAGTCTAGGGAACACTGAAGCTTTCTTT. V usage is TRBV12-3 or TRBV12-4 and J usage is TRBJ1-1; no clear D gene. This CDR3 has 12 residues. V shed 5 bases and J shed 1 base, with 5 bases lying between them.

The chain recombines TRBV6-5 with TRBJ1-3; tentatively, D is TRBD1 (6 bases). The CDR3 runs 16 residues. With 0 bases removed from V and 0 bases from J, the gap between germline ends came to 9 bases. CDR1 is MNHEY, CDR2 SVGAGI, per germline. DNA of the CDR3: TGTGCCAGCAGTTACTCAGGGGACAACTCTGGAAACACCATATATTTT. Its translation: CASSYSGDNSGNTIYF.

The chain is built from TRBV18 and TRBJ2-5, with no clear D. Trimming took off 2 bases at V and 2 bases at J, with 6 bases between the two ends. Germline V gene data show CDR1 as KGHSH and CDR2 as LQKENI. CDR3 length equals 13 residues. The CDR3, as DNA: TGTGCCAGCTCACCAATAATGCAAGAGACCCAGTACTTC. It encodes CASSPIMQETQYF.

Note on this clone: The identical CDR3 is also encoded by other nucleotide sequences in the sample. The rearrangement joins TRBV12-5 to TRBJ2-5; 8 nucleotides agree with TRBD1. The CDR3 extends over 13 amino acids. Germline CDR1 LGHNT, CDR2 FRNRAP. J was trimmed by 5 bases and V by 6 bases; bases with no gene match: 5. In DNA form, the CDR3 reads TGTGCTAGTGGACCAGGGGGCCGGGAGACCCAGTACTTC. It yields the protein CASGPGGRETQYF.

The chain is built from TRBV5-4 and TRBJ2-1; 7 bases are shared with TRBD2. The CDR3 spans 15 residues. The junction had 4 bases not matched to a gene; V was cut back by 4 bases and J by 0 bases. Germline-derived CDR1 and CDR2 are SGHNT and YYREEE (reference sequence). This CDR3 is CASSPGTNSYNEQFF. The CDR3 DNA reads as TGTGCCAGCAGCCCCGGGACTAACTCCTACAATGAGCAGTTCTTC.